This passage covers 23 T cell receptor beta chains from one sample sequenced in a study of cytomegalovirus exposure and HLA in healthy donors. The PCR employed 60 Vbeta primers together with 13 Jbeta primers. Produced via immunoSEQ multiplex PCR; TCRdb's table is partial and in-frame only. The data contain 96,000 or so clones, roughly 79% of them singletons. What was sequenced was PBMCs. The receptors were sampled from a female donor in good health and CMV-seropositive.

The chain uses TRBV7-6 and TRBJ2-7, with TRBD2 matching 10 bases. Per germline, CDR1 SGHVS and CDR2 FNYEAQ. This CDR3 is built from 15 residues. The junction had 3 bases not matched to a gene; V was cut back by 3 bases and J by 1 base. The CDR3 bases are TGTGCCAGCAGCTTGCAGCGGGGGGGGTCCTACGAGCAGTACTTC. Protein: CASSLQRGGSYEQYF.

The chain uses TRBV19 and TRBJ2-7; no firm D call. Germline V gene lookup returns CDR1 LNHDA and CDR2 SQIVND (reference sequence). The CDR3 spans 13 residues. Trimming shortened V by 5 bases and J by 2 bases, and 10 bases separated the two germline ends. The CDR3 loop is CASSRGGAYEQYF. CDR3 in DNA: TGTGCCAGTAGTCGAGGTGGAGCCTACGAGCAGTACTTC.

The V gene is TRBV7-2, the J gene TRBJ2-6, with D perhaps TRBD2 (7 bases). This CDR3 contains 16 residues. The germline gives CDR1 SGHTA, CDR2 FQGNSA. Deletions cut 3 bases from V and 2 bases from J, with 11 bases between. CDR3 in DNA: TGTGCCAGCAGCTTGGGGGCGGGGGCTGGGGCCAACGTCCTGACTTTC. Translating it yields CASSLGAGAGANVLTF.

This chain links TRBV4-2 with TRBJ1-5; 8 positions agree with TRBD1. Germline loops: CDR1 LGHNA, CDR2 YNFKEQ. The CDR3 spans 17 residues. The junction had 10 bases not matched to a gene; V was cut back by 2 bases and J by 4 bases. Written as DNA, the CDR3 is TGTGCCAGCAGCCAACAACGAGGGGACAGGAAAAATCAGCCCCAGCATTTT. Encoded protein: CASSQQRGDRKNQPQHF.

This sequence joins TRBV29-1 and TRBJ2-5; 8 nucleotides line up with TRBD2. Germline V gene lookup returns CDR1 SQVTM and CDR2 ANQGSEA. The CDR3 is 15 residues long. V shed 1 base, J shed 4 bases, and the junction held 8 bases outside the gene matches. CDR3 protein: CSVEGTGGARETQYF. The CDR3 nucleotides read TGCAGCGTTGAAGGGACCGGGGGGGCCAGAGAGACCCAGTACTTC.

The rearrangement links TRBV29-1 to TRBJ1-3, with no clear D. There are 13 residues in the CDR3. CDR1 SQVTM and CDR2 ANQGSEA come from the germline V gene. V dropped 7 bases and J dropped 0 bases, with 10 bases sitting between them. CDR3 in amino acids: CSAQTSSGNTIYF. DNA of the CDR3: TGCAGCGCGCAAACGAGCTCTGGAAACACCATATATTTT.

This clone was counted only a few times. The chain couples TRBV15 to TRBJ1-4; 9 positions agree with TRBD1. With V trimmed by 3 bases and J by 7 bases, 9 bases remained unmatched. This CDR3 is 16 amino acids long. CDR1 is LNHNV, CDR2 YYDKDF, per germline (reference sequence). CDR3 protein: CATSSQTGTGSEKLFF. CDR3 sequence (DNA): TGTGCCACCAGCAGCCAAACCGGGACAGGGAGTGAAAAACTGTTTTTT.

V is TRBV20-1 and J is TRBJ1-1; D remains unclear. The CDR3 contains 11 residues. The germline CDR1 and CDR2 sequences are DFQATT and SNEGSKA (reference sequence). Trimming left V 3 bases short and J 6 bases short, with 8 bases between. This CDR3 reads CSARGSAEAFF. CDR3 bases: TGCAGTGCTAGGGGGAGCGCTGAAGCTTTCTTT.

The chain joins TRBV7-2 to TRBJ1-2; D ambiguous. Looked up from germline, CDR1 is SGHTA and CDR2 is FQGNSA. Trimming shortened V by 1 base and J by 5 bases, and 11 bases separated the two germline ends. The CDR3 spans 14 residues. The CDR3 reads CASSLGPLGYGYTF. CDR3 DNA sequence: TGTGCCAGCAGCTTAGGGCCCCTCGGGTATGGCTACACCTTC.

This sequence joins TRBV30 and TRBJ1-1; no definite D call. Germline-derived CDR1 and CDR2 are GTSNPN and SVGIG (reference sequence). Trimming removed 5 bases at V and 1 base at J, with 8 bases between. The CDR3 spans 12 residues. The CDR3 here is CAWSRANTEAFF. The CDR3 coding sequence is TGTGCCTGGTCAAGAGCGAACACTGAAGCTTTCTTT.

The chain carries TRBV5-4 and TRBJ2-1, with 8 bases that match TRBD2. Germline V gene sequence: CDR1 SGHNT, CDR2 YYREEE (reference sequence). The CDR3 has 14 residues. V shed 4 bases and J 5 bases; nucleotides not matched to a gene: 5. In DNA, the CDR3 is TGTGCCAGCAGCAAGACTAGCGCCGACAATGAGCAGTTCTTC. It is translated as CASSKTSADNEQFF.

This clone was counted only a few times. Here the CDR3 reads CASSLRETEAFF. CDR3 nucleotide sequence: TGTGCCAGCAGTTTGCGGGAGACTGAAGCTTTCTTT. The chain employs TRBV28 and TRBJ1-1; D unclear. The V gene lost 3 bases and the J gene lost 5 bases, with 7 bases spanning the gap. Germline CDR1 is MDHEN and CDR2 is SYDVKM. The CDR3 is made up of 12 amino acids.

This clone appeared a single time. J is TRBJ2-7 and V is TRBV13; 9 bases fit TRBD1. J lost 7 bases, V lost 4 bases, and 14 bases had no gene match. The CDR3 sequence is 16 residues long. Germline V lookup: CDR1 PRHDT, CDR2 FYEKMQ (reference sequence). CDR3 sequence reads: CASSSSNRDREREQYF. As DNA, the CDR3 is TGTGCCAGCAGCTCCAGTAACCGGGACAGGGAGAGGGAGCAGTACTTC.

The chain is built from TRBV7-2 and TRBJ1-3; TRBD1 agrees at 7 bases. The CDR3 extends over 16 amino acids. CDR1 is SGHTA and CDR2 is FQGNSA in the germline V gene. V lost 5 bases to trimming and J lost 1 base; unmatched junction nucleotides: 8. This CDR3 reads CASSRVTTGSGNTIYF. In DNA, the CDR3 is TGTGCCAGCAGCCGGGTAACGACAGGGTCTGGAAACACCATATATTTT.

V is TRBV7-3 and J is TRBJ2-2, with no clear D. Germline V gene sequence: CDR1 SGHTA, CDR2 FQGTGA. V was clipped by 0 bases and J by 1 base, with 6 bases between them. This CDR3 is built from 15 residues. CDR3 loop: CASSLTRLNTGELFF. The CDR3 DNA is TGTGCCAGCAGCTTAACCCGACTGAACACCGGGGAGCTGTTTTTT.

The chain carries TRBV4-3 and TRBJ1-1; D might be TRBD1 (5 bases). Germline CDR1 and CDR2: LGHNA and YSLEER. Trimming removed 0 bases from V and 0 bases from J, with 8 bases in between. The CDR3 length is 15 residues. This CDR3 reads CASSQDGRVNTEAFF. CDR3 DNA: TGCGCCAGCAGCCAAGACGGCAGGGTGAACACTGAAGCTTTCTTT.

The chain couples TRBV6-1 to TRBJ1-1; unclear D gene. The germline CDR1 and CDR2 sequences are MNHNS and SASEGT. There are 14 residues in the CDR3. V was pared by 6 bases and J by 5 bases, with 16 bases between. In nucleotides, the CDR3 is TGTGCCAGCAGCGCCTCTAACGTGTTGACTGAAGCTTTCTTT. Protein: CASSASNVLTEAFF.

The chain joins TRBV18 to TRBJ2-7, with D perhaps matching TRBD1 (6 bases). Germline CDR1 and CDR2: KGHSH and LQKENI. The ends were cut back, 6 bases at V and 2 bases at J, with 11 bases in the middle. The CDR3 covers 13 residues. CDR3 DNA: TGTGCCAGCTCCCAGGGGCCCCCCTACGAGCAGTACTTC. This translates into CASSQGPPYEQYF.

This clone turned up a few times. The chain carries TRBV7-2 and TRBJ2-7, with 10 nucleotides matching TRBD2. The germline CDR1 and CDR2 sequences are SGHTA and FQGNSA. CDR3 length: 16 amino acids. After removal of 4 bases from V and 0 bases from J, the junction contained 6 bases not matched to a gene. This chain's CDR3 is CASSSSLAGASYEQYF. The CDR3 nucleotides are TGTGCCAGCAGCTCAAGTCTAGCGGGGGCCTCCTACGAGCAGTACTTC.

The chain couples TRBV4-3 to TRBJ2-5; tentative D call: TRBD1 (5 bases). CDR1 and CDR2 (germline): LGHNA, YSLEER. This CDR3 is 15 amino acids long. V lost 1 base and J lost 5, with 14 bases in between. As DNA, the CDR3 is TGCGCCAGCAGCCAAGGAGTTCAGGGAATGGAGACCCAGTACTTC. Translation: CASSQGVQGMETQYF.

CDR3 nucleotide sequence: TGTGCCAGCAGCTTACGGGGACAGGGACCATATAGCAATCAGCCCCAGCATTTT. Amino acid sequence: CASSLRGQGPYSNQPQHF. The chain uses TRBV7-2 and TRBJ1-5; 9 bases map to TRBD1. V lost 2 bases to trimming and J lost 0 bases; unmatched junction nucleotides: 8. CDR1 and CDR2 (germline): SGHTA, FQGNSA. The CDR3 runs 18 residues.

This chain joins TRBV30 and TRBJ1-1; no clear D. In germline, CDR1 is GTSNPN, CDR2 SVGIG (reference sequence). V was clipped by 4 bases and J by 5 bases, with 11 bases between them. The CDR3 is made up of 12 amino acids. CDR3 amino acids: CAWTQRGTEAFF. The CDR3, as DNA: TGTGCCTGGACTCAACGAGGGACTGAAGCTTTCTTT.

The chain joins TRBV7-2 to TRBJ2-2, with 7 bases aligning to TRBD1. Trimming cost V 4 bases and J 6 bases; bases outside gene matches: 8. Germline CDR1 SGHTA, CDR2 FQGNSA. The CDR3 has 15 amino acids. CDR3 protein: CASSYRQGLAGELFF. The CDR3 bases are TGTGCCAGCAGCTACCGACAGGGTTTAGCCGGGGAGCTGTTTTTT.